A selection of T cell receptor beta chains follows, all from one sample in a study of blood T cell repertoires in COVID-19. Data came from immunoSEQ multiplex PCR; TCRdb stores just in-frame clones and leaves some out. The sample holds 100,000 to 150,000 clones; around 86% are singletons and the top ten take about a quarter. Sequenced sample: peripheral blood. The receptors here all came from a woman aged 80 or over with acute or convalescent COVID-19. CDR3s include the opening cysteine and the closing phenylalanine or tryptophan. D genes are given only for firm matches. Clone size is not always given. Where it is, it says once, few, many or a class for expanded clones.

TRBV11-2	.	TRBJ1-5	.	CASSLMRDQPQHF	TGTGCCAGCAGCTTGATGAGGGATCAGCCCCAGCATTTT
TRBV3-1/TRBV3-2	.	TRBJ2-2	TRBD1	CASSQEDRGQDGELFF	TGTGCCAGCAGCCAAGAAGACAGGGGGCAAGACGGGGAGCTGTTTTTT
TRBV7-2	.	TRBJ2-1	.	CASNRDSYNEQFF	TGTGCCAGCAACAGGGATTCCTACAATGAGCAGTTCTTC
TRBV7-2	few	TRBJ1-6	.	CASSSGVGSPLHF	TGTGCCAGCAGCTCAGGGGTTGGTTCACCCCTCCACTTT
TRBV6-5	.	TRBJ1-2	TRBD1	CASSYGQGTPRGYTF	TGTGCCAGCAGTTATGGACAGGGGACACCGCGTGGCTACACCTTC
TRBV6-5	.	TRBJ1-4	TRBD1	CASSRNRGLNEKLFF	TGTGCCAGCAGTAGGAACAGGGGTTTAAATGAAAAACTGTTTTTT
TRBV10-3	once	TRBJ1-2	TRBD1	CAISKQGQANYGYTF	TGTGCCATCAGTAAACAGGGGCAAGCTAACTATGGCTACACCTTC
TRBV19	.	TRBJ2-3	.	CASSIGGAEDTQYF	TGTGCCAGTAGTATTGGGGGCGCCGAGGATACGCAGTATTTT
TRBV2	.	TRBJ1-2	TRBD1	CASTPDRAYGYTF	TGTGCCAGCACCCCGGACAGGGCTTATGGCTACACCTTC
TRBV5-8	.	TRBJ2-3	.	CASSRQEDTQYF	TGTGCCAGCAGCCGACAGGAGGATACGCAGTATTTT
TRBV5-6	few	TRBJ1-2	TRBD1	CASSWDRVGASNYGYTF	TGTGCCAGCAGCTGGGACAGGGTAGGAGCTTCTAACTATGGCTACACCTTC
TRBV10-1	.	TRBJ1-1	.	CATRRDMNTEAFF	TGCGCCACCCGGAGGGATATGAACACTGAAGCTTTCTTT
TRBV6-5	.	TRBJ1-1	.	CASPRVPGATEAFF	TGTGCCAGCCCCCGAGTTCCAGGGGCCACTGAAGCTTTCTTT
TRBV10-3	.	TRBJ1-1	.	CAISVYGVTEAFF	TGTGCCATCAGTGTATACGGGGTCACTGAAGCTTTCTTT
TRBV4-1	.	TRBJ1-5	.	CASSRTGNNQPQHF	TGCGCCAGCAGCCGTACAGGAAATAATCAGCCCCAGCATTTT
TRBV6-1	.	TRBJ1-2	TRBD1	CASSAPRTGGFYGYTF	TGTGCCAGCAGTGCCCCCAGGACAGGAGGATTCTATGGCTACACCTTC
TRBV6-2/TRBV6-3	.	TRBJ2-3	.	CASSLKASSMDTQYF	TGTGCCAGCAGTCTTAAGGCTAGTAGCATGGATACGCAGTATTTT
TRBV19	.	TRBJ1-6	.	CASSKEVYSYNSPLHF	TGTGCCAGTAGTAAGGAGGTGTACTCCTATAATTCACCCCTCCACTTT
TRBV21-1	.	TRBJ2-1	.	CASSPRLAGRWSEQFF	TGTGCCAGCAGCCCACGACTAGCGGGGAGATGGAGTGAGCAGTTCTTC
TRBV28	.	TRBJ1-5	.	CASSLAGRSNQPQHF	TGTGCCAGCAGTTTAGCAGGGCGAAGCAATCAGCCCCAGCATTTT
TRBV11-1	.	TRBJ1-1	.	CASSLVLQNTEAFF	TGTGCCAGCAGCTTAGTACTACAGAACACTGAAGCTTTCTTT
TRBV3-1/TRBV3-2	.	TRBJ2-2	TRBD1	CASTDRGKHGELFF	TGTGCCAGCACCGACAGGGGGAAACACGGGGAGCTGTTTTTT
TRBV5-6	.	TRBJ1-5	.	CASSSYTGSNQPQHF	TGTGCCAGCAGCTCTTACACGGGTAGCAATCAGCCCCAGCATTTT
TRBV5-4	.	TRBJ2-2	.	CASSPGAATGELFF	TGTGCCAGCAGCCCAGGGGCAGCCACCGGGGAGCTGTTTTTT
TRBV12-3/TRBV12-4	once	TRBJ1-1	.	CASSFTGNTEAFF	TGTGCCAGCAGTTTTACAGGGAACACTGAAGCTTTCTTT
TRBV4-3	.	TRBJ1-1	.	CASSQYSGAPTEAFF	TGCGCCAGCAGCCAATATTCAGGGGCCCCCACTGAAGCTTTCTTT
TRBV15	.	TRBJ2-3	.	CATSSGLFSTDTQYF	TGTGCCACCAGCAGTGGGCTCTTTAGCACAGATACGCAGTATTTT
TRBV7-6	.	TRBJ1-2	.	CASSLGLLPNYGYTF	TGTGCCAGCAGCCTAGGCCTACTTCCTAACTATGGCTACACCTTC
TRBV5-6	.	TRBJ1-2	TRBD1	CASSLFDRGVGGYTF	TGTGCCAGCAGCTTGTTTGACAGGGGGGTTGGTGGCTACACCTTC
TRBV19	.	TRBJ2-3	TRBD2	CASSMSGGLGTDTQYF	TGTGCCAGTAGTATGAGCGGGGGTTTAGGCACAGATACGCAGTATTTT
TRBV15	.	TRBJ1-3	TRBD1	CATSLNRDSGNTIYF	TGTGCCACCAGCTTGAACCGGGACAGTGGAAACACCATATATTTT
TRBV10-3	.	TRBJ2-5	TRBD2	CAISESPAGGQETQYF	TGTGCCATCAGTGAGTCCCCAGCGGGGGGCCAAGAGACCCAGTACTTC
TRBV7-9	.	TRBJ1-6	.	CASSPLSNSPLHF	TGTGCCAGCAGCCCCCTATCGAATTCACCCCTCCACTTT
TRBV5-1	once	TRBJ1-2	TRBD1	CASSRTAGGAWGYTF	TGCGCCAGCAGCCGAACGGCAGGGGGCGCCTGGGGCTACACCTTC
TRBV7-8	.	TRBJ2-2	TRBD1	CASSFQGQFITGELFF	TGTGCCAGCAGCTTTCAGGGACAGTTCATCACCGGGGAGCTGTTTTTT
TRBV28	.	TRBJ2-5	.	CASSGPGRSSAIQTQYF	TGTGCCAGCAGTGGCCCCGGTCGGAGCAGCGCAATCCAGACCCAGTACTTC
TRBV5-1	.	TRBJ2-2	TRBD1	CASSRDSGNTGELFF	TGCGCCAGCAGCCGGGACAGCGGGAACACCGGGGAGCTGTTTTTT
TRBV6-1	.	TRBJ1-2	TRBD1	CASSELGTGLF	TGTGCCAGCAGTGAACTTGGGACAGGACTTTTC
TRBV27	few	TRBJ1-5	.	CASSLSGSQPQHF	TGTGCCAGCAGTTTATCCGGGTCACAGCCCCAGCATTTT
TRBV12-3/TRBV12-4	few	TRBJ1-5	.	CASSLDYNQPQHF	TGTGCCAGCAGTTTAGATTACAATCAGCCCCAGCATTTT